The 11 T cell receptor beta chains reported below all come from one sample, sequenced in a study of OX40 agonist ivuxolimab in advanced cancers. Assay used: immunoSEQ multiplex PCR; TCRdb lists only in-frame clones, some missing. The sample has some 77,000 clones; approximately 92% are singletons. The material was CD4+ or CD8+ T cells sorted from blood, obtained in a trial of the OX40 agonist ivuxolimab. These receptors all come from an adult with an advanced solid tumor such as melanoma, head and neck, liver or kidney cancer.

This chain links TRBV6-6 with TRBJ2-3; D is undetermined. V was pared by 4 bases and J by 4 bases, with 15 bases between. This CDR3 has 15 residues. Germline lookup yields CDR1 MNHNY and CDR2 SVGAGI (reference sequence). In nucleotides, the CDR3 is TGTGCCAGCAGTTCCGTCACCTCTCCCGCAGATACGCAGTATTTT. Amino acids: CASSSVTSPADTQYF.

The rearrangement uses TRBV27 and TRBJ2-2, with TRBD1 as a possible D gene (6 bases). V gave up 3 bases and J gave up 4 bases, with 12 bases separating them. CDR1 and CDR2 (germline): MNHEY, SMNVEV (reference sequence). This CDR3 has 15 amino acids. The CDR3 loop is CASSFHRARTGELFF. CDR3 coding DNA: TGTGCCAGCAGTTTCCACAGGGCTCGCACCGGGGAGCTGTTTTTT.

The chain joins TRBV6-1 to TRBJ1-5, with 7 positions matching TRBD1. Germline lookup yields CDR1 MNHNS and CDR2 SASEGT. J was trimmed by 1 base and V by 6 bases; bases with no gene match: 6. CDR3 size: 15 residues. CDR3 region: CASRVTGDSNQPQHF. The CDR3 DNA reads TGTGCCAGCAGGGTAACAGGGGACAGCAATCAGCCCCAGCATTTT.

This clone showed up just once. The chain has TRBV10-3 and TRBJ2-1; D is uncertain. The V and J ends lost 2 bases and 0 bases respectively, with 11 bases between them. Germline V gives CDR1 ENHRY, CDR2 SYGVKD. This CDR3 has 16 residues. CDR3 protein: CAISEDGGYSYNEQFF. CDR3 sequence (DNA): TGTGCCATCAGTGAGGACGGCGGATACTCCTACAATGAGCAGTTCTTC.

The chain carries TRBV4-1 and TRBJ1-2; D is perhaps TRBD1 (5 bases). The germline gives CDR1 MGHRA, CDR2 YSYEKL. The CDR3 is made up of 16 amino acids. The V gene lost 0 bases and the J gene lost 5 bases, with 16 bases spanning the gap. The CDR3 DNA sequence: TGCGCCAGCAGCCAAGAAACGGGGGTAACAGAATATGGCTACACCTTC. The encoded protein is CASSQETGVTEYGYTF.

This CDR3 is CASSLIGTEYQETQYF. CDR3 nucleotides: TGTGCCAGCAGTTTAATCGGGACGGAGTACCAAGAGACCCAGTACTTC. The chain joins TRBV27 to TRBJ2-5; D may match TRBD1 or TRBD2 (5 bases each). Germline CDR1 MNHEY, CDR2 SMNVEV (reference sequence). Trimming stripped 2 bases from V and 0 bases from J, with 13 bases between. The CDR3 is made up of 16 amino acids.

This clone was seen only once. This sequence joins TRBV2 and TRBJ2-3; perhaps TRBD1 as D (6 bases). CDR3 length: 14 residues. From germline, CDR1 is SNHLY and CDR2 FYNNEI. V gave up 4 bases and J gave up 2 bases, with 10 bases separating them. The CDR3 loop is CASSATGSTDTQYF. CDR3 in DNA: TGTGCCAGCAGTGCTACAGGGTCCACAGATACGCAGTATTTT.

The V gene is TRBV9, the J gene TRBJ2-5; 7 bases map to TRBD1. CDR3 length: 15 residues. The germline V gene encodes CDR1 SGDLS and CDR2 YYNGEE. Germline trimming cut 4 bases from V and 5 bases from J; bases unmatched to any gene: 11. Written as DNA, the CDR3 is TGTGCCAGCAGCCGAGGACAGGTCCAGCACGAGACCCAGTACTTC. It codes for CASSRGQVQHETQYF.

The genes are TRBV4-1 and TRBJ2-7; D unclear. The length of the CDR3 is 13 residues. V was shortened by 1 base and J by 4 bases, with 8 bases between the two germline ends. CDR1 and CDR2 from the germline V gene are MGHRA and YSYEKL. DNA for the CDR3: TGCGCCAGCAGCCAAGCAAAAGGGTACGAGCAGTACTTC. This translates into CASSQAKGYEQYF.

The chain carries TRBV30 and TRBJ2-3, with TRBD2 identical over 10 bases. Per the germline V gene, CDR1 is GTSNPN and CDR2 is SVGIG (reference sequence). V was clipped by 0 bases and J by 4 bases; unmatched bases: 7. The CDR3 is 16 amino acids. CDR3 bases: TGTGCCTGGAGTGTGACCAGCGGGGGGGAAGCAGATACGCAGTATTTT. Translating it yields CAWSVTSGGEADTQYF. Full variable domain (remainder filled in from reference TRBV30 and TRBJ2-3): SQTIHQWPATLVQPVGSPLSLECTVEGTSNPNLYWYRQAAGRGLQLLFYSVGIGQISSEVPQNLSASRPQDRQFILSSKKLLLSDSGFYLCAWSVTSGGEADTQYFGPGTRLTVL.

The rearrangement uses TRBV4-2 and TRBJ1-1; D is perhaps TRBD1 (6 bases). The CDR3 extends over 16 amino acids. Germline values: CDR1 LGHNA, CDR2 YNFKEQ. Trimming took off 1 base at V and 0 bases at J, with 12 bases between the two ends. The CDR3 protein is CASSQGLGGLNTEAFF. In nucleotides, the CDR3 is TGTGCCAGCAGCCAAGGGTTAGGGGGTTTGAACACTGAAGCTTTCTTT.